The T cell receptor (beta chain) under discussion was sequenced for a study of CD8 T cells in ankylosing spondylitis. This clonotype was observed a handful of times. Its specificity is not known. Researchers built TCR beta libraries using quantitative 5'-RACE with molecular barcodes. TCRdb analysed the 5' RACE reads with MiXCR anew, one entry per CDR3 protein. Among around 220,000 distinct CDR3 sequences listed, around 18% were seen once. J was trimmed by 1 base and V by 0 bases; bases with no gene match: 9. The CDR3 has 18 amino acids. Looked up from germline, CDR1 is SGHRS and CDR2 is YFSETQ. The study, taken as a whole, reports: What seemed typical of ankylosing spondylitis blood was a TCR beta motif built from under 10 highly homologous variants. Disease-associated clones were CD8+ and fairly uncommon in peripheral blood.

Source material: blood, either unsorted or a sorted T cell fraction (not recorded which). This chain uses TRBV5-1 with TRBJ2-1, with TRBD1 matching 8 bases. This TCR came from a male donor with ankylosing spondylitis. Written as DNA, the CDR3 is TGCGCCAGCAGCTTGGCCAGGGGGCATTTTGAGTCCTACAATGAGCAGTTCTTC. Residues: CASSLARGHFESYNEQFF. The full variable domain, completed using reference TRBV5-1 and TRBJ2-1, is KAGVTQTPRYLIKTRGQQVTLSCSPISGHRSVSWYQQTPGQGLQFLFEYFSETQRNKGNFPGRFSGRQFSNSRSEMNVSTLELGDSALYLCASSLARGHFESYNEQFFGPGTRLTVL.